The 2 T cell receptor beta chains below were found in one sample sequenced in a study of patients and donors after allogeneic stem cell transplantation. TCRdb re-derived calls from the RT-PCR reads in MiXCR, one entry per CDR3 protein. This table has hundreds of thousands of distinct CDR3 sequences, 35% to 45% appearing once. Sample: blood, either unsorted or a sorted T cell fraction (not recorded which). These TCRs come from a human donor who was either an allogeneic HSCT recipient or a stem cell or donor lymphocyte infusion donor (not recorded which). It is not recorded whose cells these are; they may come from a transplant donor.

In DNA form, the CDR3 reads TGCAGTGCTGAGACGGTTGAGGAAGCTTTCTTT. It encodes CSAETVEEAFF. The chain combines TRBV20-1 with TRBJ1-1; no clear D. Trimming took off 5 bases at V and 8 bases at J, with 12 bases between the two ends. This CDR3 has 11 residues. Germline CDR1 DFQATT, CDR2 SNEGSKA (reference sequence).

This chain uses TRBV7-9 with TRBJ1-6; D may be TRBD1 (6 bases). CDR3 length: 17 residues. V was cut by 5 bases and J by 4 bases, with 18 bases left in between. Germline CDR1 is SEHNR and CDR2 is FQNEAQ (reference sequence). Written as DNA, the CDR3 is TGTGCCAGCAGCCCATACCGGACAGCCGCTTATAATTCACCCCTCCACTTT. Protein sequence: CASSPYRTAAYNSPLHF. Using reference TRBV7-9 and TRBJ1-6 for the parts outside the CDR3, the full variable domain is DTGVSQNPRHKITKRGQNVTFRCDPISEHNRLYWYRQTLGQGPEFLTYFQNEAQLEKSRLLSDRFSAERPKGSFSTLEIQRTEQGDSAMYLCASSPYRTAAYNSPLHFGNGTRLTVT.